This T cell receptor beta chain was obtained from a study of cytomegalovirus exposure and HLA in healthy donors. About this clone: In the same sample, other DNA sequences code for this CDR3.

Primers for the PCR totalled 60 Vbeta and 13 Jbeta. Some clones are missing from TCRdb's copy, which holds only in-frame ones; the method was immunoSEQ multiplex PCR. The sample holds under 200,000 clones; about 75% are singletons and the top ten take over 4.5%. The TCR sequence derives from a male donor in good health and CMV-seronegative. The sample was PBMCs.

CDR3 loop: CASSYWGTSGSDTQYF. Written as DNA, the CDR3 is TGTGCCAGCAGTTACTGGGGGACTAGCGGCTCAGATACGCAGTATTTT. The V call is TRBV6-6, the J call TRBJ2-3, with 11 bases identical to TRBD2. Per germline, CDR1 MNHNY and CDR2 SVGAGI (reference sequence). This CDR3 has 16 amino acids. With V trimmed by 1 base and J by 4 bases, 4 bases remained unmatched.